This T cell receptor (beta chain) was observed in a study of vaccination and CD4 T cells after COVID-19. Turning to the study itself: Participants were given two doses of BNT162b2 or mRNA-1273 vaccine.

The CDR3 sequence is 17 residues long. Sequenced with the Oncomine TCR Beta short-read assay was DNA taken from cultured CD4+ T cells. TCRdb itself ran the PCR reads through MiXCR, one entry per CDR3 protein. The sample lists 15,000 to 20,000 distinct CDR3 sequences, just over 50% seen once, with about 20% in the top ten. Indicated time point: late sampling 161 to 241 days after vaccination in a few convalescent patients. Indicated treatment: roughly nine-day PBMC culture with coronavirus spike peptide pools or control peptides (ViraFEST assay). Peptide pool stimulation in ViraFEST expanded antigen-specific T cells, whose TCRs were then sequenced. In regard to this clonotype: Its cognate antigen is unknown.

Study-wide points: Spike mono-reactivity was found in 304 of the 307 vaccine-specific clones identified in convalescent patients.

Sequencing was performed on CD4+ T cells from blood, cultured in vitro, taken about 7 months after SARS-CoV-2 vaccination. V usage is TRBV21-1 and J usage is TRBJ1-6; TRBD1, the table's D call, was not compared with the DNA. TRBV21-1 is classified as a pseudogene. This TCR derives from a human donor who had recovered from COVID-19. CDR3 loop: CASSKDADRGHNSPLHF. CDR3 sequence (DNA): TGTGCCAGCAGCAAGGACGCCGACAGGGGGCATAATTCACCCCTCCACTTT.